The following is a T cell receptor (beta chain) sequence with its context. This clone showed up just a few times. Its antigen is unknown. No clone much larger than this one lies a single base away; base qualities are absent. The data stem from a study of T cell responses to AZD1222 COVID-19 vaccine (dated by TCRdb to the early 2020s). Regarding the research as a whole: AZD1222 recipients with second doses at about 4 weeks or about 12 weeks were pooled, because spike-specific TCR depth and breadth did not differ between schedules. TCR sequencing covered more than 230 trial participants: 207 given two doses of AZD1222 and around 25 given two doses of MenACWY control vaccine. Enrollment into the trials was organized by age into subgroups of 18-55, 56-69 and 70-plus years, and those subgroups contained roughly 150, 30 and 60 TCR-sequenced participants, respectively. Broader findings and caveats from the paper: In the small 56-69-year group, the increase in depth fell short of significance, most likely because of low power. After two AZD1222 doses, spike-specific TCR breadth and depth were significantly higher than at day 0 and than in MenACWY recipients. The vaccine-associated CD4 TCRs covered the entire spike protein, and the dominant responses fell in regions 160-218 and 743-854. Conclusions about previously exposed vaccinees were limited because only six AZD1222 recipients were SARS-CoV-2 seropositive at baseline. Reportedly, close to half of the unique spike-specific TCRs recognized epitopes lying outside the regions that are mutated in the B.1.351 and B.1.1.7 variants. Most participants were white British and females outnumbered males, and the authors suggested that clonal diversity may have been underestimated. No day 14 peak-response samples were available, so repertoires were characterized only after the peak T cell response.

The germline V gene encodes CDR1 SGHKS and CDR2 YYEKEE (reference sequence). The CDR3 sequence holds 18 residues, the cysteine and phenylalanine included. The sequence is cut down to CDR3 DNA, 54 bases in frame from base 1. Trimming removed 4 bases from V and 1 base from J; the gene matches leave 12 bases unexplained. The CDR3 regions of human TCRbeta chains were analyzed by immunosequencing. As for the authors' bioinformatics: TCRs in the repertoires were compared against a reference library of SARS-CoV-2-specific TCRs that had been generated with the MIRA antigen-specificity platform. Breadth was defined as the fraction of unique TCRs that were SARS-CoV-2-associated. Depth was defined as the fraction of total T cells that were SARS-CoV-2-associated. Using the MIRA data, each spike-specific TCR was assigned both to the spike region to which the TCR was reactive and to a CD4 or CD8 class. Log10-transformed breadth and depth values were compared by one-way ANOVA with Sidak's multiple comparisons tests. In its TCRdb copy, this immuneACCESS table keeps in-frame sequences only and misses some clones. Where compared with another copy, unresolved V genes explain less than half of these, and the others have no known cause. V and J calls and clone size are those listed in that table; D and trimming were worked out from the DNA. A total of about 100,000 clones appear in this sample, around 90% of them only once. The ten most abundant clones make up over 3.5% of the sample.

What this sample's time point label stands for: baseline before first vaccination. The vaccinee samples were drawn from two UK trials, COV001 and COV002, one of which was a single-blind randomized controlled phase 2/3 trial testing AZD1222 (ChAdOx1 nCoV-19) in healthy adults. For TCRbeta chain sequencing, PBMC samples were collected from trial participants at day 0 and at day 28 after the second dose. The clonotype was recovered from an adult in good health. This sequence uses TRBV5-5 and TRBJ1-4, with TRBD1 matching 8 junction bases. Source: peripheral blood, taken on day 0 of AZD1222 vaccination. Here the CDR3 is given as CASSRLYRDRLTNEKLFF. The nucleotide sequence is TGTGCCAGCAGCAGATTGTACCGGGACAGGTTAACTAATGAAAAACTGTTTTTT.